This T cell receptor beta chain stems from a study of cytomegalovirus exposure and HLA in healthy donors. The study's findings and limits: When analyzed later, a missense DCLRE1C variant was found to be linked to TCR beta V- and J-gene trimming.

V shed 2 bases and J shed 1 base, with 5 bases lying between them. The germline V gene encodes CDR1 SNHLY and CDR2 FYNNEI. The CDR3 runs to 14 residues. The PCR made use of 60 Vbeta and 13 Jbeta primers. Some clones are missing from TCRdb's copy, which holds only in-frame ones; the method was immunoSEQ multiplex PCR. The table lists around 100,000 clones, under 70% of them singletons. This clone was detected once. The antigen remains undetermined. The J gene is TRBJ2-2, the V gene TRBV2, with D possibly TRBD1 on 5 matching bases. The clonotype originates from a man between 25 and 39 years old in good health and CMV-seropositive. Sequencing was performed on PBMCs. Here the CDR3 DNA reads TGTGCCAGCAGTGAACAGGGGAACACCGGGGAGCTGTTTTTT. Residues: CASSEQGNTGELFF. Based on the CDR3 plus reference TRBV2 and TRBJ2-2, the full variable domain is EPEVTQTPSHQVTQMGQEVILRCVPISNHLYFYWYRQILGQKVEFLVSFYNNEISEKSEIFDDQFSVERPDGSNFTLKIRSTKLEDSAMYFCASSEQGNTGELFFGEGSRLTVL.